The 27 T cell receptor beta chains reported below all come from one sample, sequenced in a study of blood T cell repertoires in COVID-19. The data were produced by immunoSEQ multiplex PCR, yet TCRdb's version contains in-frame clones alone and is incomplete. Counted here are about 320,000 clones, about 84% occurring once; the ten biggest clones make up around 1.5%. The sample comprised peripheral blood. The receptors were gathered from a woman in her forties or fifties with acute or convalescent COVID-19.

The chain is built from TRBV28 and TRBJ2-7, with TRBD2 matching 11 bases. The germline gives CDR1 MDHEN, CDR2 SYDVKM. This CDR3 has 16 amino acids. V dropped 8 bases and J dropped 3; count of bases not matched to a gene: 12. Here the CDR3 reads CASRHPLAGEGYEQYF. The CDR3 DNA sequence: TGTGCCAGCCGCCACCCACTAGCGGGAGAGGGCTACGAGCAGTACTTC.

The V gene is TRBV7-9, the J gene TRBJ1-3; 7 bases agree with TRBD1. J lost 4 bases, V lost 2 bases, and 5 bases had no gene match. CDR1 is SEHNR and CDR2 is FQNEAQ in the germline V gene (reference sequence). CDR3 length: 15 amino acids. The CDR3 bases are TGTGCCAGCAGCTTAACGACAGGGTTGGGAAACACCATATATTTT. Protein: CASSLTTGLGNTIYF.

This chain uses TRBV28 with TRBJ1-6, with 7 bases that match TRBD1. CDR3 length equals 15 residues. Germline trimming cut 2 bases from V and 6 bases from J; bases unmatched to any gene: 4. The germline V gene has CDR1 MDHEN and CDR2 SYDVKM. CDR3 amino acids: CASSLGGGTNSPLHF. The CDR3, as DNA: TGTGCCAGCAGTTTAGGAGGGGGCACTAATTCACCCCTCCACTTT.

The V call is TRBV19, the J call TRBJ2-5; weak D call: TRBD1 (7 bases). V lost 3 bases and J lost 2, with 16 bases in between. Germline values: CDR1 LNHDA, CDR2 SQIVND (reference sequence). CDR3 length: 16 residues. The CDR3 coding sequence is TGTGCCAGTAGTATGGGCGGGACAGAAGCACAAGAGACCCAGTACTTC. Protein sequence: CASSMGGTEAQETQYF.

The J gene is TRBJ2-7, the V gene TRBV19, with D possibly being TRBD2 (5 bases). Trimming took off 6 bases at V and 0 bases at J, with 15 bases between the two ends. The germline CDR1 and CDR2 sequences are LNHDA and SQIVND (reference sequence). This CDR3 has 15 residues. The CDR3 sequence is CASRGSGRDSYEQYF. The CDR3 nucleotides read TGTGCCAGTAGAGGATCCGGCCGGGACTCCTACGAGCAGTACTTC.

This rearrangement joins TRBV29-1 to TRBJ1-1; D is undetermined. Between the trimmed V and J ends, which lost 4 bases and 5 bases, there was a span of 17 bases. This CDR3 is built from 14 residues. CDR1 and CDR2 (germline): SQVTM, ANQGSEA. The CDR3 DNA reads as TGCAGCGTTGTCCAAGCAATGACGGGGACTGAAGCTTTCTTT. It yields the protein CSVVQAMTGTEAFF.

The V call is TRBV6-5, the J call TRBJ2-7; 9 positions agree with TRBD1. With V trimmed by 10 bases and J by 4 bases, 8 bases remained unmatched. This CDR3 is built from 13 residues. Germline lookup yields CDR1 MNHEY and CDR2 SVGAGI. The CDR3 region has the DNA TGTGCCACCACCGACAGGGGGGCGTACGAGCAGTACTTC. It yields the protein CATTDRGAYEQYF.

The CDR3 bases are TGTGCCAGCAGCTCCAGCGGGGCCGGAGGCAATGAGCAGTTCTTC. This translates into CASSSSGAGGNEQFF. The gene calls are TRBV5-4 and TRBJ2-1; 7 positions match TRBD2. CDR1 and CDR2 (germline): SGHNT, YYREEE (reference sequence). The CDR3 contains 15 residues. Trimming took 3 bases from V and 6 from J; bases not matched to a gene: 9.

The rearrangement joins TRBV28 to TRBJ1-1; D is unresolved. With 4 bases removed from V and 4 bases from J, the gap between germline ends came to 10 bases. The CDR3 covers 13 residues. Germline CDR1 is MDHEN and CDR2 is SYDVKM. CDR3 in DNA: TGTGCCAGCAGTTCGCGCTACTCCACTGAAGCTTTCTTT. Protein: CASSSRYSTEAFF.

The gene calls are TRBV4-3 and TRBJ1-6; D is unclear. CDR1 is LGHNA and CDR2 is YSLEER in the germline V gene. Trimming removed 0 bases at V and 7 bases at J, with 13 bases between. The CDR3 has 16 amino acids. The CDR3 region has the DNA TGCGCCAGCAGCCAAGAGGTATTCGTGGGCAATTCACCCCTCCACTTT. This sequence encodes CASSQEVFVGNSPLHF.

This clone was seen only once. V is TRBV11-2 and J is TRBJ1-2; D not certain. The CDR3 has 11 residues. V lost 0 bases and J 13 bases, leaving 9 bases between the germline ends. Germline values: CDR1 SGHAT, CDR2 FQNNGV. The CDR3 nucleotides read TGTGCCAGCAGCTTAGATCGGTTTTGCACCTTC. It yields the protein CASSLDRFCTF. Complete variable domain (other parts from reference TRBV11-2 and TRBJ1-2): EAGVAQSPRYKIIEKRQSVAFWCNPISGHATLYWYQQILGQGPKLLIQFQNNGVVDDSQLPKDRFSAERLKGVDSTLKIQPAKLEDSAVYLCASSLDRFCTFGSGTRLTVV.

The chain employs TRBV24-1 and TRBJ2-2, with 10 bases lining up with TRBD1. The CDR3 sequence is 19 residues long. Germline V CDR1 and CDR2: KGHDR, SFDVKD. V shed 6 bases, J shed 3 bases, and the junction held 15 bases outside the gene matches. CDR3 region: CATSQWGFRDRGYTGELFF. CDR3 coding DNA: TGTGCCACCAGTCAGTGGGGATTCCGGGACAGGGGTTACACCGGGGAGCTGTTTTTT.

The chain recombines TRBV6-5 with TRBJ2-7, with unresolved D. The CDR3 is 12 residues long. Germline CDR1 MNHEY, CDR2 SVGAGI. Trimming shortened V by 7 bases and J by 0 bases, and 7 bases separated the two germline ends. The CDR3 DNA sequence: TGTGCCAGCAACAGCCACTCCTACGAGCAGTACTTC. It specifies CASNSHSYEQYF.

The chain carries TRBV3-1 (or the pseudogene TRBV3-2) and TRBJ2-5; unclear D gene. V dropped 1 base and J dropped 1 base, with 7 bases sitting between them. Per the germline V gene, CDR1 is LGHDT and CDR2 is YNNKEL (reference sequence). The CDR3 covers 14 residues. CDR3 residues: CASSQGPIQETQYF. CDR3 DNA sequence: TGTGCCAGCAGCCAAGGGCCCATCCAAGAGACCCAGTACTTC.

The V call is TRBV2, the J call TRBJ2-7; D is perhaps TRBD2 (6 bases). In germline, CDR1 is SNHLY, CDR2 FYNNEI. V lost 4 bases and J 6 bases, leaving 13 bases between the germline ends. CDR3 length: 13 residues. The CDR3 sequence is CASSAGSGVEQYF. Written as DNA, the CDR3 is TGTGCCAGCAGTGCAGGTTCGGGGGTCGAGCAGTACTTC.

This chain uses TRBV7-2 with TRBJ1-1; D uncertain. Trimming took off 2 bases at V and 0 bases at J, with 10 bases between the two ends. Germline CDR1 reads SGHTA; CDR2 reads FQGNSA. The CDR3 has 15 residues. CDR3: CASSLNPDLNTEAFF. In DNA form, the CDR3 reads TGTGCCAGCAGCTTAAATCCGGACTTGAACACTGAAGCTTTCTTT.

The chain uses TRBV19 and TRBJ1-5; weak D call: TRBD1 (6 bases). CDR3 size: 14 residues. V lost 1 base to trimming and J lost 7 bases, with 11 bases between them. Germline V gene sequence: CDR1 LNHDA, CDR2 SQIVND (reference sequence). The CDR3 region is CASSIAGEYQPQHF. The CDR3 DNA reads as TGTGCCAGTAGTATAGCAGGGGAGTACCAGCCCCAGCATTTT. Complete variable domain (other parts from reference TRBV19 and TRBJ1-5): DGGITQSPKYLFRKEGQNVTLSCEQNLNHDAMYWYRQDPGQGLRLIYYSQIVNDFQKGDIAEGYSVSREKKESFPLTVTSAQKNPTAFYLCASSIAGEYQPQHFGDGTRLSIL.

The rearrangement uses TRBV6-1 and TRBJ1-1, with 7 bases that match TRBD1. Germline V CDR1 and CDR2: MNHNS, SASEGT. V lost 3 bases and J lost 0; bases outside the gene matches: 13. The CDR3 is 18 amino acids. CDR3 amino acids: CASSDWLVGGGMNTEAFF. CDR3 nucleotide sequence: TGTGCCAGCAGTGATTGGTTAGTAGGGGGCGGAATGAACACTGAAGCTTTCTTT.

This clone was observed once. The chain's CDR3 is CASSLGQGAGGYTF. DNA of the CDR3: TGCGCCAGCAGCCTCGGACAGGGGGCTGGAGGCTACACCTTC. The V call is TRBV5-1, the J call TRBJ1-2; 11 bases fit TRBD1. The J segment lost 8 bases and the V segment lost 4 bases, leaving 7 bases of the junction unmatched. This CDR3 is built from 14 residues. Germline V gives CDR1 SGHRS, CDR2 YFSETQ.

CDR3 in DNA: TGCGCCAGCAGCCAAATAGAGGGGGACCTAGCGTTTTTT. Its protein product is CASSQIEGDLAFF. The J gene is TRBJ1-4, the V gene TRBV4-1; a weak D match, TRBD1 (6 bases). Germline values: CDR1 MGHRA, CDR2 YSYEKL. V was shortened by 2 bases and J by 16 bases, with 17 bases between the two germline ends. This CDR3 spans 13 amino acids.

The rearrangement uses TRBV9 and TRBJ1-1, with no clear D. Germline lookup yields CDR1 SGDLS and CDR2 YYNGEE. The V and J ends lost 4 bases and 2 bases respectively, with 12 bases between them. The CDR3 extends over 14 amino acids. The CDR3 spells CASSPRPPNTEAFF. The CDR3 region has the DNA TGTGCCAGCAGCCCTAGACCACCTAACACTGAAGCTTTCTTT.

The V gene is TRBV4-2, the J gene TRBJ1-2; D is unclear. Germline loops: CDR1 LGHNA, CDR2 YNFKEQ. The V end was cut by 1 base, the J end by 3 bases, with 12 bases between. The CDR3 length is 15 residues. The CDR3 loop is CASSQGQAADYGYTF. The CDR3 coding sequence is TGTGCCAGCAGCCAAGGCCAGGCCGCAGACTATGGCTACACCTTC.

The chain has TRBV25-1 and TRBJ1-4; no clear D gene. V lost 1 base and J 7 bases, leaving 16 bases between the germline ends. Germline values: CDR1 MGHDK, CDR2 SYGVNS. The CDR3 length is 16 residues. The CDR3 DNA follows: TGTGCCAGCAGTGAATTAAGGCACTTGGCTAGTGAAAAACTGTTTTTT. Its protein product is CASSELRHLASEKLFF.

J is TRBJ1-4 and V is TRBV21-1; TRBD1, the D gene given by the table, was not confirmed from the DNA. TRBV21-1 counts as a pseudogene. This CDR3 has 14 amino acids. CDR3 bases: TGTGCCAGCAACTCGACAGGGGAAGATGAAAAACTGTTTTTT. Protein product: CASNSTGEDEKLFF.

The V and J genes are TRBV5-1 and TRBJ2-1; D perhaps matches TRBD1 (5 bases). The CDR3 is made up of 11 amino acids. Trimming left V 4 bases short and J 12 bases short, with 11 bases between. Germline loops: CDR1 SGHRS, CDR2 YFSETQ. CDR3 coding DNA: TGCGCCAGCAGCCCAGACAGACCGCAGTTCTTC. Translation: CASSPDRPQFF.

The V call is TRBV30, the J call TRBJ2-5, with 9 bases lining up with TRBD2. V was clipped by 2 bases and J by 3 bases; unmatched bases: 25. The CDR3 has 21 amino acids. Germline lookup yields CDR1 GTSNPN and CDR2 SVGIG (reference sequence). The chain's CDR3 is CAWSIPGFLGPVAGGKETQYF. The CDR3, as DNA: TGTGCCTGGAGTATACCGGGGTTCCTAGGTCCTGTCGCGGGGGGGAAAGAGACCCAGTACTTC.

V gene TRBV18 combines with J gene TRBJ2-5; 10 bases fit TRBD2. Per germline, CDR1 KGHSH and CDR2 LQKENI. This CDR3 contains 15 residues. V was clipped by 5 bases and J by 5 bases; unmatched bases: 8. The CDR3 loop reads CASSGPGTSEETQYF. The CDR3 region has the DNA TGTGCCAGCTCAGGTCCCGGGACTAGCGAGGAGACCCAGTACTTC.